Listed below are T cell receptor beta chains from one sample, sequenced in a study of T cell responses to AZD1222 COVID-19 vaccine. Sequenced by immunoSEQ multiplex PCR; TCRdb stores in-frame clones only, minus some. Here the sample spans roughly 120,000 clones, around nine tenths being singletons. The sequencing here drew on peripheral blood, taken on day 0 of AZD1222 vaccination. The receptor set was obtained from an adult in good health. Both conserved end residues are part of each CDR3. Each record gives: clone size, D gene, V gene, J gene, CDR3 protein, CDR3 DNA. A D gene is named only where the DNA matches it firmly. The size field is filled for only some rows; it gives once, few, many or a size class.

abundance: .; d_gene: .; v_gene: TRBV19; j_gene: TRBJ1-1; CDR3aa: CASSLGGGSAFF; CDR3nt: TGTGCCAGTAGTCTGGGGGGGGGTTCTGCTTTCTTT
abundance: .; d_gene: TRBD1; v_gene: TRBV10-3; j_gene: TRBJ1-2; CDR3aa: CATAPTGASLYGYTF; CDR3nt: TGTGCCACAGCACCGACAGGGGCTTCCCTCTATGGCTACACCTTC
abundance: .; d_gene: TRBD2; v_gene: TRBV24-1; j_gene: TRBJ2-3; CDR3aa: CATSDRTSGRPSTDTQYF; CDR3nt: TGTGCCACCAGTGATCGGACTAGCGGGAGGCCTAGCACAGATACGCAGTATTTT
abundance: .; d_gene: .; v_gene: TRBV2; j_gene: TRBJ1-2; CDR3aa: CASRKGGKDYGYTF; CDR3nt: TGTGCCAGCAGAAAGGGGGGGAAGGACTATGGCTACACCTTC
abundance: .; d_gene: TRBD1; v_gene: TRBV5-1; j_gene: TRBJ1-1; CDR3aa: CASSLDFQGDTEAFF; CDR3nt: TGCGCCAGCAGCTTGGACTTCCAGGGGGACACTGAAGCTTTCTTT
abundance: .; d_gene: .; v_gene: TRBV5-4; j_gene: TRBJ2-5; CDR3aa: CASSTGREETQYF; CDR3nt: TGTGCCAGCAGCACGGGACGAGAAGAGACCCAGTACTTC
abundance: .; d_gene: .; v_gene: TRBV19; j_gene: TRBJ2-7; CDR3aa: CASSWGLEQYF; CDR3nt: TGTGCCAGTAGTTGGGGTCTCGAGCAGTACTTC
abundance: .; d_gene: TRBD2; v_gene: TRBV5-6; j_gene: TRBJ2-3; CDR3aa: CASSLGRGGYTDTQYF; CDR3nt: TGTGCCAGCAGCTTGGGGCGGGGGGGATACACAGATACGCAGTATTTT
abundance: .; d_gene: .; v_gene: TRBV30; j_gene: TRBJ2-7; CDR3aa: CAWSVARFIEQYF; CDR3nt: TGTGCCTGGAGTGTAGCTAGATTTATCGAGCAGTACTTC
abundance: .; d_gene: TRBD1; v_gene: TRBV6-2/TRBV6-3; j_gene: TRBJ2-1; CDR3aa: CASSLQGRGYNEQFF; CDR3nt: TGTGCCAGCAGTTTACAGGGGCGCGGGTACAATGAGCAGTTCTTC
abundance: few; d_gene: .; v_gene: TRBV19; j_gene: TRBJ1-3; CDR3aa: CASSIVGNTIYF; CDR3nt: TGTGCCAGTAGTATCGTTGGAAACACCATATATTTT
abundance: .; d_gene: TRBD2; v_gene: TRBV27; j_gene: TRBJ2-1; CDR3aa: CASSLSVGLAVLEQFF; CDR3nt: TGTGCCAGCAGTTTATCGGTTGGACTAGCGGTTCTTGAGCAGTTCTTC
abundance: .; d_gene: TRBD1; v_gene: TRBV5-4; j_gene: TRBJ1-4; CDR3aa: CASSTKQGSEKLFF; CDR3nt: TGTGCCAGCAGCACAAAACAGGGGAGTGAAAAACTGTTTTTT
abundance: once; d_gene: .; v_gene: TRBV4-1; j_gene: TRBJ1-1; CDR3aa: CASSREPYRADQTEAFF; CDR3nt: TGCGCCAGCAGCCGAGAACCGTACAGGGCAGATCAGACTGAAGCTTTCTTT
abundance: medium-sized; d_gene: .; v_gene: TRBV15; j_gene: TRBJ1-1; CDR3aa: CATSRDLGVSTEAFF; CDR3nt: TGTGCCACCAGCAGAGATTTAGGGGTGTCCACTGAAGCTTTCTTT
abundance: once; d_gene: TRBD2; v_gene: TRBV9; j_gene: TRBJ2-1; CDR3aa: CASSVTSGSVYEQFF; CDR3nt: TGTGCCAGCAGCGTGACTAGCGGGAGTGTGTATGAGCAGTTCTTC
abundance: once; d_gene: .; v_gene: TRBV9; j_gene: TRBJ1-6; CDR3aa: CASSVGGLPLHF; CDR3nt: TGTGCCAGCAGCGTAGGGGGGTTACCCCTCCACTTT
abundance: .; d_gene: TRBD1; v_gene: TRBV28; j_gene: TRBJ2-1; CDR3aa: CASTGGWWRNAVYEQFF; CDR3nt: TGTGCCAGCACAGGGGGTTGGTGGAGGAATGCGGTCTATGAGCAGTTCTTC
abundance: .; d_gene: TRBD1; v_gene: TRBV5-1; j_gene: TRBJ2-6; CDR3aa: CASSANRGSGANVLTF; CDR3nt: TGCGCCAGCAGCGCCAACAGGGGTTCAGGGGCCAACGTCCTGACTTTC
abundance: .; d_gene: .; v_gene: TRBV4-2; j_gene: TRBJ2-3; CDR3aa: CASSQDGLVQLTDTQYF; CDR3nt: TGTGCCAGCAGCCAAGATGGGCTAGTTCAGTTGACAGATACGCAGTATTTT
abundance: .; d_gene: .; v_gene: TRBV4-1; j_gene: TRBJ1-5; CDR3aa: CASSQGRGSNQPQHF; CDR3nt: TGCGCCAGCAGCCAGGGTAGGGGAAGCAATCAGCCCCAGCATTTT
abundance: .; d_gene: TRBD1; v_gene: TRBV5-4; j_gene: TRBJ1-1; CDR3aa: CASSSTGRTEAFF; CDR3nt: TGTGCCAGCAGCTCGACAGGGCGAACTGAAGCTTTCTTT
abundance: .; d_gene: TRBD1; v_gene: TRBV7-2; j_gene: TRBJ2-7; CDR3aa: CASSSPGTGSYEQYF; CDR3nt: TGTGCCAGCAGCTCACCCGGGACAGGGTCCTACGAGCAGTACTTC
abundance: .; d_gene: .; v_gene: TRBV19; j_gene: TRBJ2-2; CDR3aa: CASILQGTGELFF; CDR3nt: TGTGCCAGTATCCTGCAGGGGACCGGGGAGCTGTTTTTT
abundance: .; d_gene: TRBD1; v_gene: TRBV5-4; j_gene: TRBJ2-2; CDR3aa: CASSTGQQNTGELFF; CDR3nt: TGTGCCAGCAGCACGGGACAGCAGAACACCGGGGAGCTGTTTTTT
abundance: .; d_gene: TRBD2; v_gene: TRBV11-3; j_gene: TRBJ2-3; CDR3aa: CASSLGQTSGSLTDTQYF; CDR3nt: TGTGCCAGCAGCTTAGGCCAGACTAGCGGGAGCCTCACAGATACGCAGTATTTT
abundance: once; d_gene: .; v_gene: TRBV6-1; j_gene: TRBJ1-1; CDR3aa: CASSERRGNTEAFF; CDR3nt: TGTGCCAGCAGTGAACGCAGGGGGAACACTGAAGCTTTCTTT